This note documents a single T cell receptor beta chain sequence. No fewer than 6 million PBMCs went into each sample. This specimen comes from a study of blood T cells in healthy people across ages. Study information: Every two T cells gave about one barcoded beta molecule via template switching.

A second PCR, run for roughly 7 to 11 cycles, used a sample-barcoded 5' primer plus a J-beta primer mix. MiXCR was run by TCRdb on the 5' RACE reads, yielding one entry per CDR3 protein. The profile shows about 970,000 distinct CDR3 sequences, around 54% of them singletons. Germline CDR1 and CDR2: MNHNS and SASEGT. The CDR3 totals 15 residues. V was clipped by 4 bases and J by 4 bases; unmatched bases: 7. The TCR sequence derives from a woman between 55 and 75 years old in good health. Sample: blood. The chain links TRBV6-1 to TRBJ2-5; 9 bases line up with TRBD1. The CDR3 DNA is TGTGCCAGCAGTGGTTGGACAGGGGTGGGAGAGACCCAGTACTTC. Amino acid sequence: CASSGWTGVGETQYF.